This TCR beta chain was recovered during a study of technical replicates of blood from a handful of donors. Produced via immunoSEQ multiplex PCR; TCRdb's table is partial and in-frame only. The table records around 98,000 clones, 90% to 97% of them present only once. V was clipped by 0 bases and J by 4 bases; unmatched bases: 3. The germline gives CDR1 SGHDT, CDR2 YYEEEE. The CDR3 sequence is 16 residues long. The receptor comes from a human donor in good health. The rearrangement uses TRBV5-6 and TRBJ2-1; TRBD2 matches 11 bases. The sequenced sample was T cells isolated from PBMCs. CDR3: CASSLALAGGYNEQFF. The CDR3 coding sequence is TGTGCCAGCAGCTTGGCCCTAGCGGGGGGATACAATGAGCAGTTCTTC.